The source of this T cell receptor beta chain is a study of T-cell reconstitution after alpha-beta-depleted transplantation in children. This clonotype has only one observation. Unique molecular identifiers tagged the TCRbeta library. One entry per CDR3 protein results from TCRdb running MiXCR on the PCR reads. The table lists about 440,000 distinct CDR3 sequences, 43% of them singletons. This receptor was identified in a girl aged 2 to 9 with aplastic anemia, due to receive a stem cell transplant. Sequencing was performed on PBMCs, taken before TCRalphabeta/CD19-depleted stem cell transplant.

CDR3 residues: CASSVASDGNYGYTF. The CDR3 DNA reads as TGTGCCAGCAGCGTAGCTTCGGACGGAAACTATGGCTACACCTTC. This chain connects TRBV9 to TRBJ1-2; D ambiguous. Trimming removed 0 bases at V and 2 bases at J, with 11 bases between. The CDR3 runs to 15 residues. Germline-derived CDR1 and CDR2 are SGDLS and YYNGEE.